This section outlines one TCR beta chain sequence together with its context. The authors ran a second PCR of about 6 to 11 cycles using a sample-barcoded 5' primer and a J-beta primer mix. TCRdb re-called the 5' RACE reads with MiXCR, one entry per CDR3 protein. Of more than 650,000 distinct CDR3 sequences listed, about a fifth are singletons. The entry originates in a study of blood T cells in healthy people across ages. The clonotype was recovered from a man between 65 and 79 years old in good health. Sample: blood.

CDR3 coding DNA: TGTGCCAGCAGCAGGACTAGCGGGGAGTGGGGGTCCTACGAGCAGTACTTC. Amino acid sequence: CASSRTSGEWGSYEQYF. The V and J genes are TRBV27 and TRBJ2-7; 12 positions match TRBD2. CDR1 MNHEY and CDR2 SMNVEV come from the germline V gene (reference sequence). V lost 6 bases, J lost 1 base, and 10 bases stayed unmatched. The CDR3 extends over 17 amino acids.